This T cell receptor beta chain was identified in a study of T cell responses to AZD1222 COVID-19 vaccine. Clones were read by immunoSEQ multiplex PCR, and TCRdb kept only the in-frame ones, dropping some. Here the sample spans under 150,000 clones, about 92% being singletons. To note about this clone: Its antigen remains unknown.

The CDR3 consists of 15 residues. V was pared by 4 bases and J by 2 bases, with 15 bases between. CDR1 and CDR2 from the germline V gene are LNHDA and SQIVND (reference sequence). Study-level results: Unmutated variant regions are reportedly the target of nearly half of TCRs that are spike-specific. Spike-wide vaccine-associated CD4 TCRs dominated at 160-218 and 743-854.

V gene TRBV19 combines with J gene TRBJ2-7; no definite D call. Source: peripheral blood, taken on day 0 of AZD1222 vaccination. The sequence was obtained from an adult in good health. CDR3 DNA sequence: TGTGCCAGTAGTAGGACCGACCGGTGGGCCTACGAGCAGTACTTC. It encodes CASSRTDRWAYEQYF.